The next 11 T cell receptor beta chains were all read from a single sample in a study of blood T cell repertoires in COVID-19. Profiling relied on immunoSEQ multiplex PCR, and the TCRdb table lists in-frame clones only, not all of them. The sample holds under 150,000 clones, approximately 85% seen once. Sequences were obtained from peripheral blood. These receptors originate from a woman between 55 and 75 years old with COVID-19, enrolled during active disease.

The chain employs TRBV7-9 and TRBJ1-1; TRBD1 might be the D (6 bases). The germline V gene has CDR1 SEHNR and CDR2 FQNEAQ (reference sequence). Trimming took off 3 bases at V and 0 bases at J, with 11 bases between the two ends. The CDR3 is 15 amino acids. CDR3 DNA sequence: TGTGCCAGCAGCTTGGAACAGGGACTGAACACTGAAGCTTTCTTT. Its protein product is CASSLEQGLNTEAFF.

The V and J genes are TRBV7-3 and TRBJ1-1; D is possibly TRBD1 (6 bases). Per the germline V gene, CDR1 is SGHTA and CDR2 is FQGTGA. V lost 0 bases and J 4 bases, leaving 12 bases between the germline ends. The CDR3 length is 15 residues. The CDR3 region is CASSLTEGEGTEAFF. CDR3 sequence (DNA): TGTGCCAGCAGCTTAACAGAGGGGGAGGGCACTGAAGCTTTCTTT.

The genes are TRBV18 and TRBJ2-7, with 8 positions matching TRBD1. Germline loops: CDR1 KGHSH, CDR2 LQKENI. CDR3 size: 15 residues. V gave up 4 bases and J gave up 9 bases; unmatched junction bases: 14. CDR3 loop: CASSRAVTGETGQYF. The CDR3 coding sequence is TGTGCCAGCTCACGGGCCGTGACAGGGGAAACGGGGCAGTACTTC.

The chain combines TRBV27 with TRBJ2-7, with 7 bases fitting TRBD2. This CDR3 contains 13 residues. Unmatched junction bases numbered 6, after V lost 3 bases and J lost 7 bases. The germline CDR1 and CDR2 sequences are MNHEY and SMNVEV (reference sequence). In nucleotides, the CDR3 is TGTGCCAGCAGTTTCCTCTTCGGGGGGGAGCAGTACTTC. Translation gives CASSFLFGGEQYF.

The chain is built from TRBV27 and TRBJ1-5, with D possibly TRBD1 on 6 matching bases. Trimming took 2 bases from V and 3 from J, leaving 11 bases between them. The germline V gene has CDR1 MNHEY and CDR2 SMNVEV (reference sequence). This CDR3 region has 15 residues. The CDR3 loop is CASSLVGADNQPQHF. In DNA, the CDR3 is TGTGCCAGCAGTTTAGTGGGGGCGGACAATCAGCCCCAGCATTTT.

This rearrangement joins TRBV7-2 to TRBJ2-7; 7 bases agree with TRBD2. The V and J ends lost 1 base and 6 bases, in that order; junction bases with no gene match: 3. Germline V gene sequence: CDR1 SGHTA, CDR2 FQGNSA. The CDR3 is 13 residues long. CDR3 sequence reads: CASSLGGRVEQYF. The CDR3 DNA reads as TGTGCCAGCAGCTTAGGGGGGAGGGTCGAGCAGTACTTC.

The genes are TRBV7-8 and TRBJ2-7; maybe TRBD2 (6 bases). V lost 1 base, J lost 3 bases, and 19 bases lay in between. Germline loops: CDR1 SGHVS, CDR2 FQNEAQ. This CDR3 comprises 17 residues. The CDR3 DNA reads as TGTGCCAGCAGCTTAGGTGTCAGGGAGGCGGCGGACTACGAGCAGTACTTC. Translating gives CASSLGVREAADYEQYF.

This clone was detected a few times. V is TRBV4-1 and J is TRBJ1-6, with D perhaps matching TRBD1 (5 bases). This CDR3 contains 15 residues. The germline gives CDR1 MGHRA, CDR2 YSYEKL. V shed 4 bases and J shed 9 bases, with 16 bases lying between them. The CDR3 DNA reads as TGCGCCAGCAGCCCGACTGACAGAGGACGTTCACCCCTCCACTTT. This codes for CASSPTDRGRSPLHF.

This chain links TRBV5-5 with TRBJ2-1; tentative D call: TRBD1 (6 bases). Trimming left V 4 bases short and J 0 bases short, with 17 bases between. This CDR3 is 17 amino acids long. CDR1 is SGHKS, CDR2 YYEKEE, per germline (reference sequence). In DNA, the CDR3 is TGTGCCAGCAGCCTTACTCTCGGGACAAGCTCCTACAATGAGCAGTTCTTC. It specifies CASSLTLGTSSYNEQFF.

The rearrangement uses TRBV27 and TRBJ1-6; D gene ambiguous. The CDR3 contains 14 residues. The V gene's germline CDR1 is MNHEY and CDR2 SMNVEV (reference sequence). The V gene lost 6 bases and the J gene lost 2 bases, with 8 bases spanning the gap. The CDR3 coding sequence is TGTGCCAGCAGCCCCTTAACCTATAATTCACCCCTCCACTTT. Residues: CASSPLTYNSPLHF.

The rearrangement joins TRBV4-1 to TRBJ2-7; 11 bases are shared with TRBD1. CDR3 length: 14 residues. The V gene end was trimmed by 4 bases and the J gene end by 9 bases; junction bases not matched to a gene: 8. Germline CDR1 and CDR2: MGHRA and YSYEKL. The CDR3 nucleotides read TGCGCCAGCAGCCCGGGACAGGGGGTTTGGGGGCAGTACTTC. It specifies CASSPGQGVWGQYF.